This T cell receptor beta chain is from a study of blood T cell repertoires in COVID-19. In the study overall: The analysed material was cDNA or gDNA that came from T cells, B-cell-depleted T cells, or PBMCs.

The table came from immunoSEQ multiplex PCR; TCRdb's copy has only in-frame clones and leaves some out. The table shows about 280,000 clones, with 85% occurring only once. The CDR3 length is 16 residues. Trimming removed 1 base at V and 2 bases at J, with 15 bases between. Germline V gene lookup returns CDR1 KGHSH and CDR2 LQKENI. The sequence was collected from a man aged 50 to 60 with active or convalescent COVID-19. The material sequenced was peripheral blood. The J gene is TRBJ2-7, the V gene TRBV18, with D possibly being TRBD1 (5 bases). DNA of the CDR3: TGTGCCAGCTCACCACTATCCCTGACAGCAGCCTACGAGCAGTACTTC. This sequence encodes CASSPLSLTAAYEQYF. The entire variable domain, with the rest obtained from reference TRBV18 and TRBJ2-7, is as follows: NAGVMQNPRHLVRRRGQEARLRCSPMKGHSHVYWYRQLPEEGLKFMVYLQKENIIDESGMPKERFSAEFPKEGPSILRIQQVVRGDSAAYFCASSPLSLTAAYEQYFGPGTRLTVT.